Following are 9 T cell receptor beta chains from one sample sequenced in a study of blood T cell repertoires in COVID-19. Libraries were prepared by immunoSEQ multiplex PCR; TCRdb keeps only in-frame clonotypes and omits some of them. The sample includes under 200,000 clones, roughly 87% seen only once; the top ten take about 6.5%. The specimen was PBMCs or T cells enriched from blood (not recorded which). The source of these receptors is a woman between 45 and 65 years old who had recovered from COVID-19.

This chain connects TRBV12-3 or TRBV12-4 to TRBJ1-1; D not resolved. This CDR3 has 13 amino acids. The V gene lost 5 bases and the J gene lost 5 bases, with 12 bases spanning the gap. CDR3 bases: TGTGCCAGCAGTCAGGCGGGAGGGACTGAAGCTTTCTTT. Its translation: CASSQAGGTEAFF.

This rearrangement joins TRBV2 to TRBJ2-1; TRBD2 matches at 14 bases. Per the germline V gene, CDR1 is SNHLY and CDR2 is FYNNEI. Trimming removed 7 bases from V and 6 bases from J; junction bases left unmatched: 5. The CDR3 covers 15 residues. The CDR3 nucleotides are TGTGCCAGCATGGGACTAGCGGGAGCCGGCAATGAGCAGTTCTTC. It encodes CASMGLAGAGNEQFF.

V is TRBV29-1 and J is TRBJ1-2; TRBD1 might be the D (5 bases). Germline lookup yields CDR1 SQVTM and CDR2 ANQGSEA. CDR3 length: 12 residues. With 7 bases removed from V and 2 bases from J, the gap between germline ends came to 11 bases. The CDR3 DNA sequence: TGCAGCGCCGTCTACAGGAACTATGGCTACACCTTC. Its translation is CSAVYRNYGYTF.

The chain links TRBV7-9 to TRBJ2-1; 7 nucleotides align to TRBD2. With V trimmed by 4 bases and J by 10 bases, 10 bases remained unmatched. In germline, CDR1 is SEHNR, CDR2 FQNEAQ (reference sequence). The CDR3 has 14 amino acids. The CDR3 here is CASSSGTTIMEQFF. CDR3 in DNA: TGTGCCAGCAGCTCCGGGACTACGATTATGGAGCAGTTCTTC.

This rearrangement joins TRBV6-2 or TRBV6-3 to TRBJ2-2; D is possibly TRBD2 (5 bases). The germline CDR1 and CDR2 sequences are MNHEY and SVGEGT. The CDR3 length is 18 residues. Trimming removed 3 bases from V and 1 base from J, with 18 bases in between. The CDR3 region has the DNA TGTGCCAGCAGTTATGCGGGTAGCGCCGCCCTGAACACCGGGGAGCTGTTTTTT. Its protein product is CASSYAGSAALNTGELFF.

The chain carries TRBV29-1 and TRBJ1-1; D is unclear. V was clipped by 3 bases and J by 6 bases, with 17 bases between them. CDR3 length: 14 residues. Per germline, CDR1 SQVTM and CDR2 ANQGSEA. CDR3 nucleotides: TGCAGCGTTGATGTCAGCGGTTTCAGGTCTGAAGCTTTCTTT. Translating it yields CSVDVSGFRSEAFF.

The chain joins TRBV5-4 to TRBJ2-3, with TRBD2 identical over 9 bases. The ends lost 7 bases at V and 6 bases at J; junction bases unmatched: 12. CDR3 length: 15 residues. Germline V CDR1 and CDR2: SGHNT, YYREEE (reference sequence). CDR3 region: CASLPGGSGSDTQYF. In DNA, the CDR3 is TGTGCCAGCCTCCCGGGTGGTAGCGGGAGTGATACGCAGTATTTT.

The rearrangement joins TRBV5-1 to TRBJ2-1; 10 bases map to TRBD2. The CDR3 is 15 amino acids. Losses at the gene ends were 0 bases for V and 7 bases for J; bases not matched to a gene: 4. From germline, CDR1 is SGHRS and CDR2 YFSETQ. This CDR3 is CASSLVLAGENEQFF. CDR3 nucleotides: TGCGCCAGCAGCTTGGTTCTAGCGGGAGAAAATGAGCAGTTCTTC.

The chain joins TRBV4-2 to TRBJ1-5; 8 positions agree with TRBD1. CDR1 and CDR2 (germline): LGHNA, YNFKEQ. This CDR3 contains 16 residues. Trimming cost V 0 bases and J 4 bases; bases outside gene matches: 5. This chain's CDR3 is CASSQDIGTGNQPQHF. CDR3 nucleotide sequence: TGTGCCAGCAGCCAAGATATCGGGACAGGTAATCAGCCCCAGCATTTT.